One sample yielded the 24 T cell receptor beta chains listed below, sequenced in a study of OX40 agonist ivuxolimab in advanced cancers. Data came from immunoSEQ multiplex PCR; TCRdb stores just in-frame clones and leaves some out. The sample shows 76,000 or so clones, approximately 83% of them seen only once. The sample here was CD4+ or CD8+ T cells sorted from blood, taken in a trial of the OX40 agonist ivuxolimab. Receptors were obtained from an adult with an advanced solid tumor such as melanoma, head and neck, liver or kidney cancer.

The genes are TRBV7-8 and TRBJ2-7; TRBD2 matches at 12 bases. The trim removed 0 bases at V and 3 bases at J, leaving 3 bases unmatched. This CDR3 comprises 16 residues. Germline CDR1 and CDR2: SGHVS and FQNEAQ. The CDR3 sequence is CASSLALGLAGYEQYF. Here the CDR3 DNA reads TGTGCCAGCAGCTTAGCGCTGGGACTAGCGGGCTACGAGCAGTACTTC.

The chain carries TRBV6-1 and TRBJ2-2, with no clear D. The V and J ends lost 5 bases and 1 base respectively, with 8 bases between them. In germline, CDR1 is MNHNS, CDR2 SASEGT. The CDR3 length is 14 residues. The CDR3 DNA sequence: TGTGCCAGCAGTCGGTCCAGGAACACCGGGGAGCTGTTTTTT. Protein sequence: CASSRSRNTGELFF.

This sequence joins TRBV4-1 and TRBJ1-2; D gene ambiguous. V gave up 1 base and J gave up 2 bases, with 14 bases separating them. The CDR3 covers 16 residues. From germline, CDR1 is MGHRA and CDR2 YSYEKL. Here the CDR3 DNA reads TGCGCCAGCAGCCAAGGATGGGTAGATACAAACTATGGCTACACCTTC. It codes for CASSQGWVDTNYGYTF.

The chain combines TRBV30 with TRBJ1-3; unclear D gene. V lost 2 bases and J lost 2, with 7 bases in between. Germline V gene data show CDR1 as GTSNPN and CDR2 as SVGIG (reference sequence). CDR3 length: 13 amino acids. The DNA for the CDR3 is TGTGCCTGGAGTTTGAACACTGGAAACACCATATATTTT. Encoded protein: CAWSLNTGNTIYF. Complete variable domain (other parts from reference TRBV30 and TRBJ1-3): SQTIHQWPATLVQPVGSPLSLECTVEGTSNPNLYWYRQAAGRGLQLLFYSVGIGQISSEVPQNLSASRPQDRQFILSSKKLLLSDSGFYLCAWSLNTGNTIYFGEGSWLTVV.

The rearrangement joins TRBV18 to TRBJ2-3, with a tentative D call TRBD2 (5 bases). The CDR3 is 13 residues long. Germline loops: CDR1 KGHSH, CDR2 LQKENI. V lost 6 bases, J lost 2 bases, and 9 bases lay in between. CDR3 sequence (DNA): TGTGCCAGCTCCGGACTGATCACAGATACGCAGTATTTT. The encoded protein is CASSGLITDTQYF.

This clone came up once. The chain combines TRBV7-9 with TRBJ1-1; D gene ambiguous. The CDR3 has 13 residues. Germline V gene data show CDR1 as SEHNR and CDR2 as FQNEAQ (reference sequence). V gave up 4 bases and J gave up 2 bases, with 8 bases separating them. CDR3 nucleotides: TGTGCCAGCAGCTCGCCAATTAACACTGAAGCTTTCTTT. Its protein product is CASSSPINTEAFF.

This clone was counted between two and nine times. This CDR3 reads CASSYQGGSYEQYF. In DNA form, the CDR3 reads TGTGCCAGCAGTTACCAGGGTGGTTCCTACGAGCAGTACTTC. The chain has TRBV27 and TRBJ2-7, with D perhaps matching TRBD1 (5 bases). The V end lost 4 bases, the J end lost 1 base, and 11 bases lay between the germline ends. CDR3 length equals 14 residues. In germline, CDR1 is MNHEY, CDR2 SMNVEV (reference sequence).

CDR3 sequence: CASWTSGSTDTQYF. CDR3 DNA sequence: TGTGCCAGCTGGACTAGCGGAAGCACAGATACGCAGTATTTT. The V and J genes are TRBV28 and TRBJ2-3, with TRBD2 matching 10 bases. Germline V lookup: CDR1 MDHEN, CDR2 SYDVKM. J was trimmed by 0 bases and V by 8 bases; bases with no gene match: 2. The CDR3 loop spans 14 amino acids.

The V call is TRBV5-5, the J call TRBJ2-3, with TRBD2 matching 8 bases. The V gene end was trimmed by 0 bases and the J gene end by 0 bases; junction bases not matched to a gene: 0. CDR3 length: 15 residues. Germline V gene sequence: CDR1 SGHKS, CDR2 YYEKEE (reference sequence). In DNA, the CDR3 is TGTGCCAGCAGCTTGGGACTAGCGAGCACAGATACGCAGTATTTT. It translates to CASSLGLASTDTQYF.

The V and J genes are TRBV11-2 and TRBJ2-1; no clear D gene. The V and J ends lost 5 bases and 13 bases respectively, with 21 bases between them. CDR1 is SGHAT, CDR2 FQNNGV, per germline. The CDR3 sequence is 14 residues long. The CDR3 loop is CASSATRFTGYQFF. Here the CDR3 DNA reads TGTGCCAGCAGCGCGACACGATTTACCGGGTATCAGTTCTTC. The whole variable domain, remainder taken from reference TRBV11-2 and TRBJ2-1, is EAGVAQSPRYKIIEKRQSVAFWCNPISGHATLYWYQQILGQGPKLLIQFQNNGVVDDSQLPKDRFSAERLKGVDSTLKIQPAKLEDSAVYLCASSATRFTGYQFFGPGTRLTVL.

The genes are TRBV12-5 and TRBJ1-5; D not resolved. Trimming cost V 3 bases and J 5 bases, with 5 bases left between them. The CDR3 is made up of 12 amino acids. In germline, CDR1 is LGHNT, CDR2 FRNRAP. The CDR3 bases are TGTGCTAGTGGTTTTTGGGATCAGCCCCAGCATTTT. Translating it yields CASGFWDQPQHF.

The rearrangement links TRBV28 to TRBJ1-5; 9 nucleotides line up with TRBD1. The CDR3 runs to 17 residues. Trimming took 4 bases from V and 5 from J; bases not matched to a gene: 12. Germline-derived CDR1 and CDR2 are MDHEN and SYDVKM. CDR3 residues: CASSSAGQGLRDQPQHF. Written as DNA, the CDR3 is TGTGCCAGCAGTTCCGCGGGACAGGGTCTTAGGGATCAGCCCCAGCATTTT. The full variable domain, completed using reference TRBV28 and TRBJ1-5, is DVKVTQSSRYLVKRTGEKVFLECVQDMDHENMFWYRQDPGLGLRLIYFSYDVKMKEKGDIPEGYSVSREKKERFSLILESASTNQTSMYLCASSSAGQGLRDQPQHFGDGTRLSIL.

The V gene is TRBV5-1, the J gene TRBJ2-1, with 7 bases fitting TRBD2. Germline CDR1 is SGHRS and CDR2 is YFSETQ. The CDR3 sequence is 14 residues long. Trimming removed 2 bases from V and 8 bases from J; junction bases left unmatched: 7. CDR3 nucleotides: TGCGCCAGCAGCTTCGGCGGGAGTGGCGATGAGCAGTTCTTC. Protein: CASSFGGSGDEQFF. The complete variable domain, with remaining parts taken from reference TRBV5-1 and TRBJ2-1, reads KAGVTQTPRYLIKTRGQQVTLSCSPISGHRSVSWYQQTPGQGLQFLFEYFSETQRNKGNFPGRFSGRQFSNSRSEMNVSTLELGDSALYLCASSFGGSGDEQFFGPGTRLTVL.

V gene TRBV25-1 combines with J gene TRBJ2-3, with TRBD1 as a possible D gene (6 bases). Between the trimmed V and J ends, which lost 4 bases and 2 bases, there was a span of 16 bases. CDR3 length: 16 amino acids. CDR1 is MGHDK and CDR2 is SYGVNS in the germline V gene. As DNA, the CDR3 is TGTGCCAGCAGTGGACCAGGGGACACCGACACAGATACGCAGTATTTT. Its protein is CASSGPGDTDTDTQYF.

This chain uses TRBV12-5 with TRBJ1-5; no clear D gene. The CDR3 is made up of 13 amino acids. The germline gives CDR1 LGHNT, CDR2 FRNRAP. Trimming pared 7 bases from V and 4 bases from J, leaving 11 bases between. The CDR3 spells CASVLWTNQPQHF. Written as DNA, the CDR3 is TGTGCTAGTGTCCTTTGGACTAATCAGCCCCAGCATTTT.

This clone was seen just once. The chain employs TRBV2 and TRBJ2-5; perhaps TRBD2 as D (5 bases). Germline V lookup: CDR1 SNHLY, CDR2 FYNNEI. This CDR3 has 15 residues. The ends were cut back, 6 bases at V and 3 bases at J, with 17 bases in the middle. CDR3 DNA sequence: TGTGCCAGCAGCGCGAACGCCCTGGAGGAAGAGACCCAGTACTTC. Translated, it gives CASSANALEEETQYF.

The V call is TRBV7-9, the J call TRBJ1-5; TRBD1 is a possible D gene (5 bases). This CDR3 is 16 amino acids long. Germline V gene lookup returns CDR1 SEHNR and CDR2 FQNEAQ (reference sequence). V was shortened by 5 bases and J by 0 bases, with 14 bases between the two germline ends. The CDR3 loop reads CASSQESGLSNQPQHF. In DNA, the CDR3 is TGTGCCAGCAGCCAAGAGTCAGGGCTTAGCAATCAGCCCCAGCATTTT. Full variable domain (outside the CDR3, taken from reference TRBV7-9 and TRBJ1-5): DTGVSQNPRHKITKRGQNVTFRCDPISEHNRLYWYRQTLGQGPEFLTYFQNEAQLEKSRLLSDRFSAERPKGSFSTLEIQRTEQGDSAMYLCASSQESGLSNQPQHFGDGTRLSIL.

V usage is TRBV9 and J usage is TRBJ1-2, with a possible D match to TRBD1 (6 bases). The CDR3 has 15 amino acids. Per germline, CDR1 SGDLS and CDR2 YYNGEE. The V and J ends lost 4 bases and 7 bases respectively, with 20 bases between them. CDR3 region: CASSSIPEGGAGYTF. CDR3 nucleotide sequence: TGTGCCAGCAGCTCAATCCCCGAGGGGGGCGCTGGCTACACCTTC. Using reference TRBV9 and TRBJ1-2 for the parts outside the CDR3, the full variable domain is DSGVTQTPKHLITATGQRVTLRCSPRSGDLSVYWYQQSLDQGLQFLIQYYNGEERAKGNILERFSAQQFPDLHSELNLSSLELGDSALYFCASSSIPEGGAGYTFGSGTRLTVV.

This sequence joins TRBV2 and TRBJ2-2, with 7 bases matching TRBD1. V lost 3 bases, J lost 6 bases, and 10 bases stayed unmatched. CDR3 length: 16 amino acids. Germline CDR1 is SNHLY and CDR2 is FYNNEI. For the CDR3, the DNA is TGTGCCAGCAGTGAGAGGGACAGTAAGGTAGCCGGGGAGCTGTTTTTT. Residues: CASSERDSKVAGELFF.

The rearrangement links TRBV27 to TRBJ2-7, with D possibly being TRBD2 (6 bases). CDR1 MNHEY and CDR2 SMNVEV come from the germline V gene (reference sequence). The V end was cut by 0 bases, the J end by 6 bases, with 9 bases between. The CDR3 spans 13 residues. This CDR3 is CASSLSETSEQYF. CDR3 nucleotide sequence: TGTGCCAGCAGTTTATCGGAGACTAGCGAGCAGTACTTC.

This chain joins TRBV10-3 and TRBJ1-2, with D unclear. Trimming left V 4 bases short and J 5 bases short, with 5 bases between. Germline V gene sequence: CDR1 ENHRY, CDR2 SYGVKD. The CDR3 is 11 residues long. DNA of the CDR3: TGTGCCATCAGTGGAAATTATGGCTACACCTTC. Its protein is CAISGNYGYTF.

The V call is TRBV6-5, the J call TRBJ2-1, with unresolved D. CDR3 length: 12 amino acids. Germline V gene lookup returns CDR1 MNHEY and CDR2 SVGAGI. V lost 5 bases and J lost 4, with 6 bases in between. CDR3 in DNA: TGTGCCAGCAGTGAAATTTACAATGAGCAGTTCTTC. Translating it yields CASSEIYNEQFF.

The CDR3 reads CASRDGEGYEQYF. The CDR3 DNA reads TGTGCCAGCCGCGACGGCGAGGGATACGAGCAGTACTTC. This sequence joins TRBV6-1 and TRBJ2-7; weak D call: TRBD2 (5 bases). Trimming took off 8 bases at V and 4 bases at J, with 15 bases between the two ends. Germline CDR1 is MNHNS and CDR2 is SASEGT. The CDR3 sequence is 13 residues long.

The CDR3 DNA sequence: TGTGCCAGCAGCGGCTTGGGGGGTATAGAAACCGGGGAGCTGTTTTTT. Its translation is CASSGLGGIETGELFF. J is TRBJ2-2 and V is TRBV5-6; D might be TRBD2 (6 bases). This CDR3 region has 16 residues. From germline, CDR1 is SGHDT and CDR2 YYEEEE. Trimming took 4 bases from V and 5 from J, leaving 18 bases between them.